These T cell receptor beta chains were read from a single sample in a study of PD-1 blockade in classical Hodgkin lymphoma. This table comes from immunoSEQ multiplex PCR, and its TCRdb copy is limited to in-frame clones, with some not included. Of under 30,000 clones listed, less than 80% are singletons. The sample was peripheral blood mononuclear cells (PBMCs), taken before the second cycle of nivolumab. These receptors were obtained from a human donor with classical Hodgkin lymphoma. Each CDR3 is given with its conserved first and last residue. A D gene is named only where the DNA matches it firmly. The size field is filled for only some rows; it gives once, few, many or a size class.

TRBJ2-6 | . | TRBV4-3 | . | CASSQDNGSGANVLTF | TGCGCCAGCAGCCAAGATAACGGCTCTGGGGCCAACGTCCTGACTTTC
TRBJ1-5 | TRBD1 | TRBV4-2 | . | CASSQGQGSQPQHF | TGTGCCAGCAGCCAAGGACAGGGGAGTCAGCCCCAGCATTTT
TRBJ1-5 | . | TRBV15 | . | CATSQTSNQPQHF | TGTGCCACCAGCCAAACTAGCAATCAGCCCCAGCATTTT
TRBJ2-7 | . | TRBV7-8 | . | CASSLVQGYGSIPNEQYF | TGTGCCAGCAGCTTAGTACAGGGTTATGGCTCGATTCCTAACGAGCAGTACTTC
TRBJ1-5 | . | TRBV4-1 | medium-sized | CASSQAPVPSLRVSNQPQHF | TGCGCCAGCAGCCAAGCCCCGGTTCCCTCCCTCCGGGTTAGCAATCAGCCCCAGCATTTT
TRBJ1-1 | . | TRBV28 | few | CASRRRGAAEAFF | TGTGCCAGCAGACGGAGGGGGGCCGCTGAAGCTTTCTTT
TRBJ2-7 | . | TRBV28 | . | CASSLTGSSYEQYF | TGTGCCAGCAGTTTGACAGGCTCTTCCTACGAGCAGTACTTC
TRBJ2-7 | . | TRBV4-1 | . | CASSQDLQQAAYEQYF | TGCGCCAGCAGCCAAGATCTTCAACAGGCAGCCTACGAGCAGTACTTC
TRBJ2-1 | TRBD2 | TRBV9 | . | CASSVGGLDYEQFF | TGTGCCAGCAGCGTAGGGGGACTAGATTATGAGCAGTTCTTC
TRBJ2-5 | TRBD2 | TRBV30 | . | CAWSASVLAEETQYF | TGTGCCTGGAGTGCGTCGGTACTAGCGGAAGAGACCCAGTACTTC
TRBJ2-2 | TRBD2 | TRBV5-1 | . | CASRRAGGTTGELFF | TGCGCCAGCAGACGGGCGGGGGGTACGACCGGGGAGCTGTTTTTT
TRBJ1-1 | TRBD1 | TRBV11-2 | . | CASSPGGGGTEAFF | TGTGCCAGCAGCCCAGGAGGGGGCGGAACTGAAGCTTTCTTT
TRBJ2-3 | . | TRBV6-4 | . | CASSDLSSPLDTQYF | TGTGCCAGCAGTGACCTGTCTAGCCCCCTGGATACGCAGTATTTT
TRBJ1-1 | TRBD1 | TRBV27 | . | CASSSQGAGTEAFF | TGTGCCAGCAGTTCACAGGGGGCGGGCACTGAAGCTTTCTTT
TRBJ1-1 | . | TRBV10-3 | medium-sized | CAISESQIGENTEAFF | TGTGCCATCAGTGAGTCTCAGATAGGGGAGAACACTGAAGCTTTCTTT
TRBJ2-1 | . | TRBV30 | . | CAWRQGGNNEQFF | TGTGCCTGGAGGCAGGGGGGGAACAATGAGCAGTTCTTC
TRBJ2-3 | TRBD2 | TRBV7-6 | . | CASSPTSGGRDTQYF | TGTGCCAGCAGCCCAACTAGCGGGGGGAGAGATACGCAGTATTTT
TRBJ2-7 | TRBD1 | TRBV28 | medium-sized | CASSLDRVNEQYF | TGTGCCAGCAGTCTTGACAGGGTCAACGAGCAGTACTTC
TRBJ1-6 | TRBD1 | TRBV9 | . | CASSPGTGGYINSPLHF | TGTGCCAGCAGCCCAGGGACAGGGGGGTATATTAATTCACCCCTCCACTTT
TRBJ2-7 | TRBD1 | TRBV10-3 | . | CAISGLRDRDYEQYF | TGTGCCATCAGTGGGTTGCGGGACAGGGATTACGAGCAGTACTTC
TRBJ2-5 | . | TRBV19 | . | CASSMGRHQETQYF | TGTGCCAGTAGTATGGGGCGCCACCAAGAGACCCAGTACTTC
TRBJ2-1 | TRBD2 | TRBV7-3 | once | CASSPTSGGNNEQFF | TGTGCCAGCAGCCCGACTAGCGGGGGTAACAATGAGCAGTTCTTC
TRBJ2-2 | . | TRBV5-1 | . | CASSLGLPNTGELFF | TGCGCCAGCAGCTTGGGGCTTCCGAACACCGGGGAGCTGTTTTTT
TRBJ2-5 | TRBD2 | TRBV11-2 | . | CASSLIRGGQETQYF | TGTGCCAGCAGCTTAATCCGGGGGGGTCAAGAGACCCAGTACTTC
TRBJ1-4 | . | TRBV6-5 | once | CASSYSGESNEKLFF | TGTGCCAGCAGTTACTCAGGGGAAAGTAATGAAAAACTGTTTTTT
TRBJ2-1 | TRBD2 | TRBV9 | . | CASSARWGLAGGAQDNEQFF | TGTGCCAGCAGCGCCCGATGGGGACTAGCGGGGGGCGCTCAGGACAATGAGCAGTTCTTC
TRBJ2-5 | TRBD2 | TRBV4-1 | medium-sized | CASSQVVSGGRETQYF | TGCGCCAGCAGCCAAGTGGTTAGCGGGGGTAGAGAGACCCAGTACTTC
TRBJ2-2 | . | TRBV4-2 | . | CASSQGQDNTGELFF | TGTGCCAGCAGCCAAGGACAGGACAACACCGGGGAGCTGTTTTTT
TRBJ1-3 | . | TRBV18 | . | CASSPERPKGTVVGNTIYF | TGTGCCAGCTCACCTGAACGACCGAAGGGTACAGTGGTTGGAAACACCATATATTTT
TRBJ2-4 | TRBD1 | TRBV5-6 | . | CASSMDRVDIQYF | TGTGCCAGCAGCATGGACAGGGTGGACATTCAGTACTTC
TRBJ1-1 | . | TRBV30 | few | CAWSKQGNTEAFF | TGTGCCTGGAGTAAACAGGGGAACACTGAAGCTTTCTTT
TRBJ2-7 | . | TRBV27 | . | CASSLSVSSYEQYF | TGTGCCAGCAGTTTGTCCGTTTCCTCCTACGAGCAGTACTTC
TRBJ2-7 | TRBD1 | TRBV4-3 | . | CASSQDWGTGHSYEQYF | TGCGCCAGCAGCCAAGATTGGGGGACAGGGCACTCCTACGAGCAGTACTTC
TRBJ2-5 | TRBD2 | TRBV2 | once | CATTLAAPETQYF | TGTGCCACAACACTAGCGGCCCCAGAGACCCAGTACTTC
TRBJ2-7 | . | TRBV7-9 | medium-sized | CASSRQGYEQYF | TGTGCCAGCAGCCGGCAAGGCTACGAGCAGTACTTC
TRBJ2-2 | TRBD1 | TRBV5-6 | . | CASSLTKGTGYTGELFF | TGTGCCAGCAGCCTCACGAAAGGGACAGGATATACCGGGGAGCTGTTTTTT
TRBJ2-7 | TRBD1 | TRBV7-6 | few | CASSVGTDYSYEQYF | TGTGCCAGCAGCGTAGGGACAGATTACTCCTACGAGCAGTACTTC
TRBJ1-2 | . | TRBV6-1 | . | CASSESGNRYGYTF | TGTGCCAGCAGTGAATCAGGAAACCGCTATGGCTACACCTTC
TRBJ2-3 | . | TRBV29-1 | . | CSVDYTDTQYF | TGCAGCGTTGATTACACAGATACGCAGTATTTT
TRBJ1-5 | . | TRBV29-1 | . | CSVRGSNQPQHF | TGCAGCGTTCGGGGTAGCAATCAGCCCCAGCATTTT
TRBJ2-5 | TRBD2 | TRBV5-1 | once | CASSFGTSGQETQYF | TGCGCCAGCAGCTTTGGAACTAGCGGGCAAGAGACCCAGTACTTC
TRBJ2-1 | . | TRBV5-8 | . | CASRALGAISYNEQFF | TGTGCCAGCAGAGCCTTGGGGGCAATTAGCTACAATGAGCAGTTCTTC
TRBJ1-5 | . | TRBV5-6 | . | CASSLEGSNLLNQPQHF | TGTGCCAGCAGCTTGGAGGGGTCCAACCTACTAAATCAGCCCCAGCATTTT
TRBJ2-7 | . | TRBV4-1 | . | CASSQQPQYEQYF | TGCGCCAGCAGCCAACAGCCACAGTACGAGCAGTACTTC
TRBJ1-5 | . | TRBV19 | . | CASSIMRGSNQPQHF | TGTGCCAGTAGTATTATGAGGGGGTCCAATCAGCCCCAGCATTTT
TRBJ1-2 | . | TRBV28 | . | CASSPPTNYGYTF | TGTGCCAGCAGCCCCCCGACCAACTATGGCTACACCTTC
TRBJ1-2 | TRBD1 | TRBV6-5 | . | CASRITTGELYGYTF | TGTGCCAGCAGGATTACGACAGGGGAGCTCTATGGCTACACCTTC
TRBJ1-2 | TRBD1 | TRBV6-6 | . | CASSSQGNYGYTF | TGTGCCAGCAGCTCACAGGGGAACTATGGCTACACCTTC
TRBJ2-5 | TRBD1 | TRBV7-9 | few | CASSLPRQGAYQETQYF | TGTGCCAGCAGCTTACCCCGACAGGGGGCGTACCAAGAGACCCAGTACTTC